This TCR beta chain was documented in a study of T cell responses to AZD1222 COVID-19 vaccine. Of note for this clone: Its antigen remains unidentified.

Clones were sequenced by immunoSEQ multiplex PCR, and TCRdb holds only the in-frame ones, with some missing. Of more than 150,000 clones listed, around 92% are singletons. This CDR3 spans 16 amino acids. After removal of 8 bases from V and 5 bases from J, the junction contained 12 bases not matched to a gene. Whole-study findings and limits: Without day 14 samples, only post-peak T cell repertoires were studied.

This chain connects TRBV6-7 to TRBJ2-1, with 10 nucleotides matching TRBD2. TRBV6-7 is noted as an ORF with a role that remains uncertain. The sequencing here drew on peripheral blood, taken on day 0 of AZD1222 vaccination. The origin of this receptor is an adult in good health. The CDR3 is CASQAQREGRNNEQFF. CDR3 DNA: TGTGCCAGCCAAGCTCAGCGGGAGGGGAGGAACAATGAGCAGTTCTTC.